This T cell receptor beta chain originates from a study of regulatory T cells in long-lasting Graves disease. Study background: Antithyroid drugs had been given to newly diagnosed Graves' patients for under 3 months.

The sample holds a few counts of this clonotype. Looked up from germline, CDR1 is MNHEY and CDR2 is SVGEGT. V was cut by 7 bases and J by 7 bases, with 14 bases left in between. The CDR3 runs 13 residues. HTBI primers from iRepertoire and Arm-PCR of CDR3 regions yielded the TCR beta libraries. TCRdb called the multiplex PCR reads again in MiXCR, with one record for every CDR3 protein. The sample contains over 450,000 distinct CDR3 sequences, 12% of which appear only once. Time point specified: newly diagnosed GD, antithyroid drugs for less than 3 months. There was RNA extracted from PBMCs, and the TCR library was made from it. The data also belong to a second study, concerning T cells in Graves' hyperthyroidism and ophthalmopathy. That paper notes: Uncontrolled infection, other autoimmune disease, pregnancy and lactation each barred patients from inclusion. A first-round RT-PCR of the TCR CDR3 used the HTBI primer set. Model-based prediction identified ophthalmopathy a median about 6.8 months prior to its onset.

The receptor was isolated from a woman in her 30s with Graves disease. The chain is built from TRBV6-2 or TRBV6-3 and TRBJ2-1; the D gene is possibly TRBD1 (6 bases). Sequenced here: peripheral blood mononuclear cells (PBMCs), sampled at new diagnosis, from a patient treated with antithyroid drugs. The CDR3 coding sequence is TGTGCCAGCAACCGGGCGCAGGGGAATGAGCAGTTCTTC. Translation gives CASNRAQGNEQFF.